This T cell receptor (beta chain) was sequenced in a study of cytomegalovirus exposure and HLA in healthy donors. Study at large: In an early release, HLA-typed donors contributed some 88 million unique TCR sequences.

It was with 60 Vbeta and 13 Jbeta primers that the PCR ran. The protocol was immunoSEQ multiplex PCR, while the TCRdb copy is restricted to in-frame clones and leaves out a portion. The sample lists hundreds of thousands of clones; more than 65% were seen once. CDR3 length: 16 amino acids. After removal of 2 bases from V and 7 bases from J, the junction contained 14 bases not matched to a gene. CDR1 is SGHRS, CDR2 YFSETQ, per germline. Sequences were obtained from PBMCs. This TCR was recovered from a young man in good health and CMV-seronegative. The chain joins TRBV5-1 to TRBJ2-7; 8 nucleotides match TRBD1. The CDR3 bases are TGCGCCAGCAGCTTAACCCCTCTGCAGGGGGCATGGGAGCAGTACTTC. Translating gives CASSLTPLQGAWEQYF.